This T cell receptor (beta chain) was documented in a study of blood T cell repertoires in COVID-19 (TCRdb year 2020). As for the study more broadly: Samples covering the acute and convalescent phases of COVID-19 were provided by collaborators in the United States, Italy and Spain. The prospective study material was composed of cDNA or gDNA derived from T cells, B-cell-depleted T cells, or PBMCs. Subjects who had been exposed to COVID-19, were actively infected with it, or had recovered from it provided the deeply sampled blood TCRbeta repertoires that made up the dataset. The repertoires were released in a freely available public database intended as a resource for research on the immune response to SARS-CoV-2. The samples were drawn from two sources: the first 160 participants of the ongoing ImmuneRACE study, and 1,254 subjects contributed by 6 global collaborators. Sample metadata almost always included a de-identified subject ID, COVID-19 status, age in years and sex. Where HLA class I and class II types were available, the types were taken from metadata supplied by the sample provider, not from assay-based typing. The study at large found these results: The quantity of clinical and demographic metadata differed by source and by participant and was supplied without curation.

From the cysteine up to the phenylalanine, the CDR3 has a length of 14 residues. This entry keeps only the CDR3 DNA: 42 bases, framed from base 1. The junction shows trimming of 6 bases on V and 7 bases on J, plus 19 bases between the germline ends. The germline V gene specifies SQVTM as CDR1 and ANQGSEA as CDR2. The immunoSEQ Assay, a bias-controlled multiplex PCR, was used to amplify TCRbeta CDR3 regions from genomic DNA. From the authors' description of their analysis: The number of nucleated cells in each sample was estimated by amplification of reference gene primers within the assay. To quantify the absolute abundance of each unique TCRbeta CDR3 rearrangement, sequence reads were collapsed and filtered. For each sample, productive Simpson clonality was calculated as the square root of Simpson's diversity index across productive rearrangements. As stored in TCRdb, this immuneACCESS dataset retains in-frame rearrangements with V and J assigned. A fraction of the clones does not appear; measured against another copy, unresolved V genes explain less than half of the discrepancy, and the remainder lacks a known reason. That table furnishes V, J and clone size, whereas the DNA furnished D and trimming. Here the sample has a few hundred thousand clones; 89% occur a single time. The ten largest clones add up to 0.85% to 1% of the sample.

Another Seattle source contributed samples from volunteer blood donors who had recovered from COVID-19. Whole blood was collected in K2EDTA tubes by collaborating institutions according to the institutions' own protocols. For TCRbeta analysis, collaborator samples were shipped as frozen whole blood, as isolated PBMCs, or as DNA extracted from either sample type. A remark on this clone: Which antigen it targets is not known. No much larger clone is present one base from it, and per-base qualities are unavailable.

Specimen: peripheral blood. The origin of this receptor is a woman in her 40s who had recovered from COVID-19. This sequence uses TRBV29-1 and TRBJ1-3, with TRBD1 perhaps the D gene, on 6 matching bases. The nucleotide sequence reads TGCAGCGTCTCCGCCGCGGAAACAGGGAACACCATATATTTT. This yields the protein CSVSAAETGNTIYF.